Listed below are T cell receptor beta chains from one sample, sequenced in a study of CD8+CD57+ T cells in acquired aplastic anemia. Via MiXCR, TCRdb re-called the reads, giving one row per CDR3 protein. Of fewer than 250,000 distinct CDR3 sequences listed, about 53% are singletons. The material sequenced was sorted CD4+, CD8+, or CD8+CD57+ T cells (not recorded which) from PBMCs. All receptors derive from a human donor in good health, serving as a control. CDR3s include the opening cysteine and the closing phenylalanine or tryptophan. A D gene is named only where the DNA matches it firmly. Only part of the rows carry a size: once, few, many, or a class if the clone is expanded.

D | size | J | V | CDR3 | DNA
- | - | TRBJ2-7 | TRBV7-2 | CASGVDGDREQYF | TGTGCCAGCGGGGTGGACGGAGACAGGGAGCAGTACTTC
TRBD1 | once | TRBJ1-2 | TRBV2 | CASSSPPDRGAGYTF | TGTGCCAGCAGTTCCCCACCGGACAGGGGTGCGGGCTACACCTTC
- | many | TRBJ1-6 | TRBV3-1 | CASSPRGANSPLHF | TGTGCCAGCAGCCCCAGGGGTGCTAACTCACCCCTCCACTTT
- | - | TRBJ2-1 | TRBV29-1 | CSVNVGTYEQFF | TGCAGCGTGAACGTTGGAACGTATGAGCAGTTCTTC
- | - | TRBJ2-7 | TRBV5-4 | CASSPKTKGDYYEQYF | TGTGCCAGCAGCCCCAAAACCAAGGGGGACTACTACGAGCAGTACTTC
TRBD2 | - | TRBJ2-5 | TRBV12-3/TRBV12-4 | CASTEAGLAGVAETQYF | TGTGCCAGCACCGAAGCTGGGCTAGCGGGGGTGGCGGAGACCCAGTACTTC
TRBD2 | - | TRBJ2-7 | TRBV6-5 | CASSYGLGDYEQYF | TGTGCCAGCAGCTACGGACTAGGGGACTACGAGCAGTACTTC
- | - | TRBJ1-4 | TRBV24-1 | CATGKAGEKLFF | TGTGCCACCGGAAAAGCGGGGGAAAAACTGTTTTTT
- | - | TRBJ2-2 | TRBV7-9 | CASSAGDETAGELFF | TGTGCCAGCAGTGCAGGGGACGAGACTGCCGGGGAGCTGTTTTTT
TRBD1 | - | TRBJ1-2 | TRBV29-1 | CMTGEDGYTF | TGCATGACAGGGGAGGATGGCTACACCTTC
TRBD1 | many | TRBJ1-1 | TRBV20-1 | CSARGGTGRRVNTEAFF | TGCAGTGCTAGAGGTGGGACAGGGCGAAGGGTGAACACTGAAGCTTTCTTT
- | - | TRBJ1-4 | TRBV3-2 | CASSQERRTGPKPETGEKLFF | TGTGCCAGCAGCCAAGAGCGCCGGACAGGGCCAAAACCAGAAACGGGAGAAAAACTGTTTTTT
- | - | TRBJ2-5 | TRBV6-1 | CASSDRLGETQYF | TGTGCCAGCAGTGACAGGCTAGGCGAGACCCAGTACTTC
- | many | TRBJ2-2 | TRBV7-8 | CASSLRNSVGTGELFF | TGTGCCAGCAGCTTAAGGAATAGCGTAGGCACCGGGGAGCTGTTTTTT
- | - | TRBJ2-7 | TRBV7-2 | CASTRNGQGIYEQYF | TGTGCCAGCACCCGAAATGGGCAGGGGATCTACGAGCAGTACTTC
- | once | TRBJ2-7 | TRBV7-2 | CASSLGRHPREQYF | TGTGCCAGCAGCTTAGGCAGACACCCCAGGGAGCAGTACTTC
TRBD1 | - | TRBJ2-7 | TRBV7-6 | CASSPGQGVGAGYEQYF | TGTGCCAGCAGCCCCGGACAGGGGGTAGGAGCTGGCTACGAGCAGTACTTC
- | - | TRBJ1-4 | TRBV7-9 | CASSIGDHRTEKLFF | TGTGCCAGCAGCATTGGCGATCACAGAACTGAAAAACTGTTTTTT
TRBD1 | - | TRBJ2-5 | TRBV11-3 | CASSLTGTGTPETQYF | TGTGCCAGCAGCTTAACCGGGACAGGGACCCCGGAGACCCAGTACTTC
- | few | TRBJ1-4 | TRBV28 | CASSSRPGADEKLFF | TGTGCCAGCAGTTCCCGTCCAGGGGCTGATGAAAAACTGTTTTTT
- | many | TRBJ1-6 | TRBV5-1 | CASSHGQINSPLHF | TGCGCCAGCAGCCACGGACAGATTAATTCACCCCTCCACTTT
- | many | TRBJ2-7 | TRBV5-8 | CASSLMWASSYEQYF | TGTGCCAGCAGCTTGATGTGGGCGAGCTCCTACGAGCAGTACTTC
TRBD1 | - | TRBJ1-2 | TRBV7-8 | CASSSLGQASYGYTF | TGTGCCAGCAGCTCATTGGGACAGGCATCCTATGGCTACACCTTC